This T cell receptor beta chain was obtained from a study of shared clonotypes between healthy human individuals. Germline CDR1 and CDR2: MNHEY and SMNVEV (reference sequence). V lost 8 bases and J 3 bases, leaving 15 bases between the germline ends. CDR3 length: 14 amino acids. TCRdb's copy holds only in-frame clones and misses some; the assay was immunoSEQ multiplex PCR. The data contain about half a million clones, roughly 80% of them singletons. The sample taken for sequencing was PBMCs. The chain couples TRBV27 to TRBJ2-3; the D gene is possibly TRBD1 (5 bases). The sequence was collected from a woman between 35 and 50 years old in good health. Some clones in this sample may be carry-over from other donors' samples. This CDR3 is CASGDGHSTDTQYF. DNA of the CDR3: TGTGCCAGCGGCGACGGACACTCAACAGATACGCAGTATTTT.